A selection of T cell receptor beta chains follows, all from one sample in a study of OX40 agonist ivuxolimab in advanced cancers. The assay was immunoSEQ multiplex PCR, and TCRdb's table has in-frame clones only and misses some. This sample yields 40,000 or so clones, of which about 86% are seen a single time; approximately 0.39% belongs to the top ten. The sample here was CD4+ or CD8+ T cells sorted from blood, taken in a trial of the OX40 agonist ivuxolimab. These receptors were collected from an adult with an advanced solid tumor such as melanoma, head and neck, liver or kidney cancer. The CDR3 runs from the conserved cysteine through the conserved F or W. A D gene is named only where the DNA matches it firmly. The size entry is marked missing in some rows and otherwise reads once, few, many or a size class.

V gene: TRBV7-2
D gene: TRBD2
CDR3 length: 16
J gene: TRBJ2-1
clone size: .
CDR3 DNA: TGTGCCAGCAGCTTATGGGGAGGGAGCTCCTACAATGAGCAGTTCTTC
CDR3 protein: CASSLWGGSSYNEQFF

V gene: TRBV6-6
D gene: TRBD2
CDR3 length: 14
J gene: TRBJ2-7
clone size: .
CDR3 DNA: TGTGCCAGCAGTTACGGGACTATATCCTACGAGCAGTACTTC
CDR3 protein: CASSYGTISYEQYF

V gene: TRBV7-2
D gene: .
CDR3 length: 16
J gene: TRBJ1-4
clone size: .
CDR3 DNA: TGTGCCAGCAGCTTAGGGGGGATCGCAACTAATGAAAAACTGTTTTTT
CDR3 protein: CASSLGGIATNEKLFF

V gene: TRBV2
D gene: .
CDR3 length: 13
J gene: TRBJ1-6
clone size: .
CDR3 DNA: TGTGCCAGCAGGCCCGAGCGTAATTCACCCCTCCACTTT
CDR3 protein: CASRPERNSPLHF

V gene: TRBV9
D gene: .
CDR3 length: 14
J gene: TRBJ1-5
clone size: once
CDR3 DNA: TGTGCCAGCAGCGCGACGGCCAGCAATCAGCCCCAGCATTTT
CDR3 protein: CASSATASNQPQHF

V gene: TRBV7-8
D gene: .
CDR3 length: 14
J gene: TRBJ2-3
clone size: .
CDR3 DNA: TGTGCCAGCAGCCCACGGGGCTACACAGATACGCAGTATTTT
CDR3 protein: CASSPRGYTDTQYF

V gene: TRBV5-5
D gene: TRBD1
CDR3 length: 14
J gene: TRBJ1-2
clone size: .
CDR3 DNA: TGTGCCAGCAGCTTGGAAGTAGGCAGGGGGTTCTACACCTTC
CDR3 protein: CASSLEVGRGFYTF

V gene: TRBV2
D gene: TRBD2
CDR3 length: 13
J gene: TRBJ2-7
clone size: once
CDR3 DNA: TGTGCCAGCATGGGCCTAGCGGGCTACGAGCAGTACTTC
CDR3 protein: CASMGLAGYEQYF

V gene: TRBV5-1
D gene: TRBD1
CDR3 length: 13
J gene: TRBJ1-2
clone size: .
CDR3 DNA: TGCGCCAGCAGCCAGGACAGGGACTATGGCTACACCTTC
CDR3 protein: CASSQDRDYGYTF

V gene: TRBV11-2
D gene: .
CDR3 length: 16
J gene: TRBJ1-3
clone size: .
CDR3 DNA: TGTGCCAGCAGCTCCACCCGCAGGGAAACTGGAAACACCATATATTTT
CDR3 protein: CASSSTRRETGNTIYF

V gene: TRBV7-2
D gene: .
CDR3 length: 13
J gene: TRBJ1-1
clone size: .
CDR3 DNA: TGTGCCAGCAGCCGAAACAGTTTCACTGAAGCTTTCTTT
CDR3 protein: CASSRNSFTEAFF

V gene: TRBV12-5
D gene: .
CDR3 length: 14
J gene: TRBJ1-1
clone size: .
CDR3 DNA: TGTGCTAGTGGGATAGGGACTATGAACACTGAAGCTTTCTTT
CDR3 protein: CASGIGTMNTEAFF

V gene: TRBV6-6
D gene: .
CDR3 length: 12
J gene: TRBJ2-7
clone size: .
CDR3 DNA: TGTGCCAGCGGGGCCAGCTCCTACGAGCAGTACTTC
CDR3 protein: CASGASSYEQYF

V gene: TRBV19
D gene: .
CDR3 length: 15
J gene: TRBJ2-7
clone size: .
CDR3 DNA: TGTGCCAGTAGTATAGGGTTGGGTCCCTCCTACGAGCAGTACTTC
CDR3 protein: CASSIGLGPSYEQYF

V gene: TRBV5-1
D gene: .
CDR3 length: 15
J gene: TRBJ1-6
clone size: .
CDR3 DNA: TGCGCCAGCAGCTTGGAATTCCCGGGGGATTCACCCCTCCACTTT
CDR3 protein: CASSLEFPGDSPLHF

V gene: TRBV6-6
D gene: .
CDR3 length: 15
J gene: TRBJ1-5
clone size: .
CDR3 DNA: TGTGCCAGCAGACCCTTTCAGGGGTTGAATCAGCCCCAGCATTTT
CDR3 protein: CASRPFQGLNQPQHF

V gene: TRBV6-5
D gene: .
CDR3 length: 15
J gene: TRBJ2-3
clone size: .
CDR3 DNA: TGTGCTAGCAGTTACTCGGGACAACCCACAGATACGCAGTATTTT
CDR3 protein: CASSYSGQPTDTQYF

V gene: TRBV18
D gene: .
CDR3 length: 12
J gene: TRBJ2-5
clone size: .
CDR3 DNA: TGTGCCAGCTCACCACCCCAAGAGACCCAGTACTTC
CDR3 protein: CASSPPQETQYF

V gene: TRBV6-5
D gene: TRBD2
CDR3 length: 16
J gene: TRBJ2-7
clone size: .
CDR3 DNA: TGTGCCAGCAGTTACTACCCTAGCGGGACCTCCTACGAGCAGTACTTC
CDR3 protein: CASSYYPSGTSYEQYF

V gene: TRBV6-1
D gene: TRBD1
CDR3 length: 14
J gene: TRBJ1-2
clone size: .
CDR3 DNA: TGTGCCAGCAGATCATCCGGGACAGGGCCAGCCGACACCTTC
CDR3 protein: CASRSSGTGPADTF

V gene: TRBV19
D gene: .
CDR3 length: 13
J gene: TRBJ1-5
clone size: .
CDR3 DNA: TGTGCCAGTTCGGACAGAAACAATCAGCCCCAGCATTTT
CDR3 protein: CASSDRNNQPQHF

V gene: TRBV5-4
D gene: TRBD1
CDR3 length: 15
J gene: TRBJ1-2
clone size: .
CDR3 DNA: TGTGCCAGCAGCCTTGGACAGGGCGGTGACTATGGCTACACCTTC
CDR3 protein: CASSLGQGGDYGYTF

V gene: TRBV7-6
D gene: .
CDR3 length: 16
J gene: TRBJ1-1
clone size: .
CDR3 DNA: TGTGCCAGCAGTGGTGGTGATGGGCGGCTCGACACTGAAGCTTTCTTT
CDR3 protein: CASSGGDGRLDTEAFF

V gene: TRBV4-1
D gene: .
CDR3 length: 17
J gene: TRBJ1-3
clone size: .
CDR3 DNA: TGCGCCAGCAGCCAGGGGGCAGGGGCGAATTCTGGAAACACCATATATTTT
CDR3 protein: CASSQGAGANSGNTIYF

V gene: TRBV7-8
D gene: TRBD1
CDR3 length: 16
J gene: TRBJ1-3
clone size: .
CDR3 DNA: TGTGCCAGCAGCCCCCAGGGACAGCTCTCTGGAAACACCATATATTTT
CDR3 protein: CASSPQGQLSGNTIYF

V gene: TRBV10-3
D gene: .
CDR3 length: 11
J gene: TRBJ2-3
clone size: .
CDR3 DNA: TGTGCCATCATGGGCACAGATACGCAGTATTTT
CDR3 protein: CAIMGTDTQYF

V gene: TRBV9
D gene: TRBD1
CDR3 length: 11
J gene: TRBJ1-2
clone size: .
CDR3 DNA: TGTGCCAGCAGACAGGGGGGAAGGTACACCTTC
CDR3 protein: CASRQGGRYTF

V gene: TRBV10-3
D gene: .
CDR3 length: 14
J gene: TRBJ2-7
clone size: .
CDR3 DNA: TGTGCCATCAGTGAGTCGTTGGGGTATAGCGAGCAGTACTTC
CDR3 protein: CAISESLGYSEQYF

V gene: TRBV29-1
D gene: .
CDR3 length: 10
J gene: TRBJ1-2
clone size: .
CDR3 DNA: TGCGGCTTGGATAACTATGGCTACACCTTC
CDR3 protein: CGLDNYGYTF

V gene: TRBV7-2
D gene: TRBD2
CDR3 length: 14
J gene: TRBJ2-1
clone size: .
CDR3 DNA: TGTGCCAGCAGCGAGACTAGCGCCTACAATGAGCAGTTCTTC
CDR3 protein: CASSETSAYNEQFF

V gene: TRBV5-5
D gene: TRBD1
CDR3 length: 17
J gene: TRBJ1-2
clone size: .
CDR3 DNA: TGTGCCAGCAGCTTGGAACAGGGGTATCCCTCTAACTATGGCTACACCTTC
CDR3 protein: CASSLEQGYPSNYGYTF

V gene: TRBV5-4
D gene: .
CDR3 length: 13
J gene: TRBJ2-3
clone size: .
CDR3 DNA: TGTGCCAACGGGGCGGACAGCACAGATACGCAGTATTTT
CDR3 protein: CANGADSTDTQYF

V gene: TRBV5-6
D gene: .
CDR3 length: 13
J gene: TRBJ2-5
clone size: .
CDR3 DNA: TGTGCCAGCAGTATAGGCAGGGAAGAGACCCAGTACTTC
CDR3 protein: CASSIGREETQYF

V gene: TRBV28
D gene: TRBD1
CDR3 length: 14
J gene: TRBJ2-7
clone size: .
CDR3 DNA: TGTGCCAGCGGAACCAGACAGGGCGCCTACGAGCAGTACTTC
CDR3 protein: CASGTRQGAYEQYF

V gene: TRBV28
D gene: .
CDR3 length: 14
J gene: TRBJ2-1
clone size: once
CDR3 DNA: TGTGCCAGCCTCGCGCTACGGTCGTCGAATGAGCAGTTCTTC
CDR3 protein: CASLALRSSNEQFF

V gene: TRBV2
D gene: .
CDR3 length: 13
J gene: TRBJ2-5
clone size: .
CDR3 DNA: TGTGCCAGCAGTCCGGAGGTGAGAGAGACCCAGTACTTC
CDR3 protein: CASSPEVRETQYF

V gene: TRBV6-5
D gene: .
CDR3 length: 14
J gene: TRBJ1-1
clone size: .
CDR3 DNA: TGTGCCAGCAGTCCAGGGTGGAGGAACACTGAAGCTTTCTTT
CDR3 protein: CASSPGWRNTEAFF

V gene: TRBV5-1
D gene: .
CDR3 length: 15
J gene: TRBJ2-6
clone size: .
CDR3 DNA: TGCGCCAGCAGCTTGTCAGGGCTTGGGGCCAACGTCCTGACTTTC
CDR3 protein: CASSLSGLGANVLTF

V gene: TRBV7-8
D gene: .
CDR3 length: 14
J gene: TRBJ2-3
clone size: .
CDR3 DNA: TGTGCCAGCAGCCCGCTTTGGGGCACAGATACGCAGTATTTT
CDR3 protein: CASSPLWGTDTQYF

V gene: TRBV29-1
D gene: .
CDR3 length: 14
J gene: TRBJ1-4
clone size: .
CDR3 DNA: TGCAGCGTTGTTGATTTCAGGGGTGGCGAAAAACTGTTTTTT
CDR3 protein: CSVVDFRGGEKLFF

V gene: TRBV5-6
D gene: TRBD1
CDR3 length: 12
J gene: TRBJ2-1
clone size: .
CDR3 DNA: TGTGCCAGCAGCTTGTTTGGGACAGGGCAATTCTTC
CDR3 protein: CASSLFGTGQFF

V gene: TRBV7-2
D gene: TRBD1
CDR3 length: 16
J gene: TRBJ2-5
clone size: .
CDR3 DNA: TGTGCCAGCAGGCCCCTGGACAGGGGAACTACGGAGACCCAGTACTTC
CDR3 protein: CASRPLDRGTTETQYF

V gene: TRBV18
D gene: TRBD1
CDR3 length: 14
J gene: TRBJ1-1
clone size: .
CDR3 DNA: TGTGCCAGCTCCCCTGGACAGGGTGGGACTGAAGCTTTCTTT
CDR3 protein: CASSPGQGGTEAFF

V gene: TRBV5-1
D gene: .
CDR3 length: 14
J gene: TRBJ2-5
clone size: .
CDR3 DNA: TGCGCCAGCAGCGATGCAAGGGGACAAGAGACCCAGTACTTC
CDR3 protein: CASSDARGQETQYF

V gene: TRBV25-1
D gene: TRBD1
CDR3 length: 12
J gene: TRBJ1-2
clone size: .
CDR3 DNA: TGTGCCAGCAAGGGACAGGGAAATGGCTACACCTTC
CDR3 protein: CASKGQGNGYTF

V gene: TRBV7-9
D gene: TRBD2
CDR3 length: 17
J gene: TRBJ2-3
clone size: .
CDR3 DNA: TGTGCCAGCAGCGACTCTCTAGCGGGAGGAAAAACAGATACGCAGTATTTT
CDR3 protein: CASSDSLAGGKTDTQYF

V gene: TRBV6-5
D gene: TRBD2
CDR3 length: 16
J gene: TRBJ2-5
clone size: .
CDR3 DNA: TGTGCCAGCAGTTCCTGGGAGGGAGTGTTCCAAGAGACCCAGTACTTC
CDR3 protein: CASSSWEGVFQETQYF

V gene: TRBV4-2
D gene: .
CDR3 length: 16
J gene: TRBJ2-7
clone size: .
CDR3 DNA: TGTGCCAGCAGCCCTTTGTCCTACCCATACTCCTACGAGCAGTACTTC
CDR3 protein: CASSPLSYPYSYEQYF

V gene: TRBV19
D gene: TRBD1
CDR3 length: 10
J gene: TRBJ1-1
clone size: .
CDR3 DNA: TGTGCCAGTAACGAGAGGGGGCTGGTCTTT
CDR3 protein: CASNERGLVF

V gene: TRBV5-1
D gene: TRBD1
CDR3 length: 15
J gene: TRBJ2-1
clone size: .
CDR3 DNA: TGCGCCAGCAGCTCGACAGGGGGCGCCTACAATGAGCAGTTCTTC
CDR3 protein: CASSSTGGAYNEQFF

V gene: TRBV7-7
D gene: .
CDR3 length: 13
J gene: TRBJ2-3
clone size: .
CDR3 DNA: TGTGCTAGCAGCCCGTATAGCACAGATACGCAGTATTTT
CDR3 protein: CASSPYSTDTQYF

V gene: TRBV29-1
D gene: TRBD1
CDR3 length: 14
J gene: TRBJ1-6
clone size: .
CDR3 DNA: TGCAGCGTTGGGACAGGGGACCATAATTCACCCCTCCACTTT
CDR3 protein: CSVGTGDHNSPLHF